This T cell receptor beta chain was documented in a study of human T cells and chemical hapten exposure. About this clonotype: One end of the junction does not line up with germline, which may come from a read error.

Within the library, unique molecular identifiers were attached to each individual cDNA molecule. MiXCR, applied by TCRdb to the RACE reads, yields one record per CDR3 protein. This table has approximately 260,000 distinct CDR3 sequences, approximately 8% appearing once. Noted time point: pre-sensitization, week 0. Described treatment: therapeutic diphenylcyclopropenone sensitization with weekly scalp DPC. Sequences were derived from whole blood, sampled in connection with sensitization to the hapten diphenylcyclopropenone (DPC). This TCR came from a man aged 18 to 29 with alopecia areata. Some clones in this sample may be carry-over from other donors' samples.

The CDR3 region is CASSPTARAGGCTF. The CDR3 region has the DNA TGTGCCAGCAGCCCGACGGCCAGGGCGGGGGGCTGCACCTTC. The chain couples TRBV12-3 or TRBV12-4 to TRBJ1-2; maybe TRBD1 (6 bases). The length of the CDR3 is 14 residues.